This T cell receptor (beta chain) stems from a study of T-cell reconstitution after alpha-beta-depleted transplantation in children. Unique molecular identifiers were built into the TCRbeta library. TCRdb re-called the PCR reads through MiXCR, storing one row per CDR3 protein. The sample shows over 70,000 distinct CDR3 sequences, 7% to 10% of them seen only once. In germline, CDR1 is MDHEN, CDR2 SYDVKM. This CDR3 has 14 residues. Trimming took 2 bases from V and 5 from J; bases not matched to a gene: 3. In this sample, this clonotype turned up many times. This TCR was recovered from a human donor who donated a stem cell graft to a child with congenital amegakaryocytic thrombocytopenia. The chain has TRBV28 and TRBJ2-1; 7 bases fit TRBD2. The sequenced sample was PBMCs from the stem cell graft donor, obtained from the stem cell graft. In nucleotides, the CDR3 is TGTGCCAGCAGTTTAGCGGGAGTGAACAATGAGCAGTTCTTC. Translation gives CASSLAGVNNEQFF.